Sequencing of this T cell receptor beta chain was carried out in a study of shared clonotypes between healthy human individuals. Study-wide results and caveats: Clonotype sharing among donors, it was expected, would be affected by sequencing depth. Approximately 4.6% of naive CD4 clonotypes were common to a few donors.

CD8 cells regarded as naive lacked CD45RO, were positively chosen for CCR7, and omitted terminally differentiated effector memory CD45RA+ cells. The CDR3 extends over 15 amino acids. Germline V gives CDR1 MNHEY, CDR2 SMNVEV (reference sequence). V shed 8 bases and J shed 6 bases, with 20 bases lying between them. The data were produced by immunoSEQ multiplex PCR, yet TCRdb's version contains in-frame clones alone and is incomplete. The repertoire consists of some 2 million clones, with over 85% occurring once and the leading ten covering 0.85% to 1.3%. About this clone: Its antigen is currently unknown.

The rearrangement links TRBV27 to TRBJ2-1; maybe TRBD1 (5 bases). Sequencing was done on a sample of naive CD8+ T cells sorted from blood. The receptor comes from a man aged 18 to 30 in good health. The CDR3: CASSQGLTYPNEQFF. The CDR3 DNA reads TGTGCCAGCTCCCAGGGCTTGACGTACCCCAATGAGCAGTTCTTC.